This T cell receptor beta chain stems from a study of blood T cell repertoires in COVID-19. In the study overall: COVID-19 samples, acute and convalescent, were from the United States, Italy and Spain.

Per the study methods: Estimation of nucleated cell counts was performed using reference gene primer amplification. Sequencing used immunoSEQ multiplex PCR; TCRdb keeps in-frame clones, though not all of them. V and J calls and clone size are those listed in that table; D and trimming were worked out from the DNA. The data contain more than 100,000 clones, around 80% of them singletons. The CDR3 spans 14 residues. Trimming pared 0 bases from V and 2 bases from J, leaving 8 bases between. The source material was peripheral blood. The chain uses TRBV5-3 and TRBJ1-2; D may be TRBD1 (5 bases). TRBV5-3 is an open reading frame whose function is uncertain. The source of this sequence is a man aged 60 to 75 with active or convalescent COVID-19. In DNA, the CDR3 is TGTGCCAGAAGCTTGGATGGGGGGAACTATGGCTACACCTTC. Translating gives CARSLDGGNYGYTF.